These 2 T cell receptor beta chains share one sample of origin, sequenced in a study of CD8+CD57+ T cells in acquired aplastic anemia. TCR beta VDJ and CDR3 profiles were obtained from a genomic DNA template. TCRdb independently ran MiXCR on the reads; one entry per CDR3 protein. The sample shows some 200,000 distinct CDR3 sequences, roughly half of them seen only once. An expansion of CD8+CD57+ cells by flow cytometry had been shown in patients chosen for sequencing. Sequenced input: sorted CD4+, CD8+, or CD8+CD57+ T cells (not recorded which) from PBMCs. The receptors stem from a human donor with aplastic anemia.

Concerning this clonotype: The CDR3 does not end in the conserved phenylalanine or tryptophan, so this is likely a read error. CDR3 nucleotides: TGTGCCTCCAGTGACTATGACGGGGATACGCAGTATTCT. Translation gives CASSDYDGDTQYS. The V call is TRBV24-1, the J call TRBJ2-3, with a weak D call TRBD2 (5 bases). The CDR3 is made up of 13 amino acids. In germline, CDR1 is KGHDR, CDR2 SFDVKD.

This clonotype was counted at least ten times. V gene TRBV5-8 combines with J gene TRBJ2-1, with 12 bases lining up with TRBD2. Trimming removed 2 bases from V and 14 bases from J; junction bases left unmatched: 8. Germline V lookup: CDR1 SGHTS, CDR2 YDEGEE. This CDR3 is built from 14 residues. The CDR3 DNA sequence: TGTGCCAGCAGCTTTCGACTAGCGGGGGTGGTCGAGTTCTTC. Amino acids: CASSFRLAGVVEFF.